This T cell receptor beta chain appears in the sequencing data of a study of T-cell reconstitution after alpha-beta-depleted transplantation in children. The TCRbeta library incorporated unique molecular identifiers. In TCRdb, the PCR reads were re-called with MiXCR into one record per CDR3 protein. This sample has about 420,000 distinct CDR3 sequences, with approximately 11% found just once. This TCR was sampled from a human donor who donated a stem cell graft to a child with acute myeloid leukemia. Here the sequenced sample was PBMCs from the stem cell graft donor, taken from the stem cell graft.

CDR3 nucleotides: TGTGCCAGCAGCTTGTTCCGGGACACCGGGGAGCTGTTTTTT. This codes for CASSLFRDTGELFF. The rearrangement joins TRBV5-5 to TRBJ2-2, with D unresolved. Germline loops: CDR1 SGHKS, CDR2 YYEKEE (reference sequence). The germline V and J ends were trimmed by 1 base and 3 bases, with 7 bases remaining between them. The CDR3 length is 14 residues.